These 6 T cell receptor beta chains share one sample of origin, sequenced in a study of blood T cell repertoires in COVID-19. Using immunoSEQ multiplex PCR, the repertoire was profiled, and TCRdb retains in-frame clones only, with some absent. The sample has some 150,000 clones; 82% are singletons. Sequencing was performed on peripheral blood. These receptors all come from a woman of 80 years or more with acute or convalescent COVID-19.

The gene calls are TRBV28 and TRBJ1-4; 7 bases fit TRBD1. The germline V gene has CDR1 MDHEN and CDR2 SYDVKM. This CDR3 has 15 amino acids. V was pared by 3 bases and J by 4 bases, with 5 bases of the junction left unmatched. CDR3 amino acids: CASSFGQESNEKLFF. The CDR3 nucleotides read TGTGCCAGCAGTTTCGGACAGGAAAGTAATGAAAAACTGTTTTTT.

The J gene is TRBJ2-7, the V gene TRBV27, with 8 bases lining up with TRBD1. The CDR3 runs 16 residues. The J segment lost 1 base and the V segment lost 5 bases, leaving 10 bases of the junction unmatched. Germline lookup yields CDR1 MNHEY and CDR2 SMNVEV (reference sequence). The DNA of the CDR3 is TGTGCCAGCAGTCTCCGCCGGACAGGGCTTTCCTACGAGCAGTACTTC. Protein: CASSLRRTGLSYEQYF.

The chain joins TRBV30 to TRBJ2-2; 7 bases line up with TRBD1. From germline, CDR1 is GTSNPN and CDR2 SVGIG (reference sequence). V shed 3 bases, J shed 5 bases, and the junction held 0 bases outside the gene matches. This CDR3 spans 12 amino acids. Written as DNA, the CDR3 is TGTGCCTGGAGGGGACAGACCGGGGAGCTGTTTTTT. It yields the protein CAWRGQTGELFF.

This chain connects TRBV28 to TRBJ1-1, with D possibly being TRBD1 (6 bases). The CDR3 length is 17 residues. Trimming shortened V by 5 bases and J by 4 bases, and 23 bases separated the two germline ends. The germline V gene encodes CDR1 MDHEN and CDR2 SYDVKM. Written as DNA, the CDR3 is TGTGCCAGCAGTACCGGTCGGGCAGGGGTAAAGAGCACTGAAGCTTTCTTT. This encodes CASSTGRAGVKSTEAFF.

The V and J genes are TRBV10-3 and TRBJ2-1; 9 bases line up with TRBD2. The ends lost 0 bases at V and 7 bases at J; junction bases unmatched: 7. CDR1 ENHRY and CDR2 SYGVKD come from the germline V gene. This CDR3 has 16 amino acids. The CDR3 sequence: CAISESGSGSKNEQFF. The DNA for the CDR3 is TGTGCCATCAGTGAGTCGGGTAGCGGGAGTAAGAATGAGCAGTTCTTC.

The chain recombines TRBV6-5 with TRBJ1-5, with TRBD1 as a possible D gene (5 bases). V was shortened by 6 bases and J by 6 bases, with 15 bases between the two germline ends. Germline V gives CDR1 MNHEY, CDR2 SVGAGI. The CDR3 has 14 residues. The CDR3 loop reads CASRDPGEGQPQHF. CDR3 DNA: TGTGCCAGCAGGGATCCGGGGGAGGGTCAGCCCCAGCATTTT.